Each of the 10 T cell receptor beta chains below was sequenced from the same sample in a study of cytomegalovirus exposure and HLA in healthy donors. Produced via immunoSEQ multiplex PCR; TCRdb's table is partial and in-frame only. Among 100,000 to 150,000 clones listed, 90% to 96% were seen once. Specimen: PBMCs. These receptor sequences come from a man between 18 and 35 years old in good health and CMV-seronegative.

This clone occurred once. The chain joins TRBV6-6 to TRBJ2-7, with 9 positions matching TRBD1. J gave up 3 bases and V 6 bases, and 12 bases lay outside the gene matches. Germline loops: CDR1 MNHNY, CDR2 SVGAGI (reference sequence). The CDR3 length is 16 residues. CDR3 residues: CASSSSGTGLHYEQYF. CDR3 coding DNA: TGTGCCAGCAGCTCTTCCGGGACAGGGTTGCACTACGAGCAGTACTTC.

The chain recombines TRBV30 with TRBJ1-4; D is undetermined. There are 12 residues in the CDR3. Trimming pared 0 bases from V and 8 bases from J, leaving 7 bases between. The germline V gene encodes CDR1 GTSNPN and CDR2 SVGIG (reference sequence). The CDR3 reads CAWSVSGEKLFF. In DNA form, the CDR3 reads TGTGCCTGGAGTGTTAGCGGGGAAAAACTGTTTTTT. The variable domain in full, completed from reference TRBV30 and TRBJ1-4, reads SQTIHQWPATLVQPVGSPLSLECTVEGTSNPNLYWYRQAAGRGLQLLFYSVGIGQISSEVPQNLSASRPQDRQFILSSKKLLLSDSGFYLCAWSVSGEKLFFGSGTQLSVL.

V is TRBV7-9 and J is TRBJ1-1; tentatively, D is TRBD1 (5 bases). The ends were cut back, 5 bases at V and 6 bases at J, with 19 bases in the middle. This CDR3 is 15 amino acids long. The V gene's germline CDR1 is SEHNR and CDR2 FQNEAQ (reference sequence). CDR3 sequence reads: CASSPLGPGLAEAFF. CDR3 coding DNA: TGTGCCAGCAGCCCGTTGGGGCCCGGGTTGGCTGAAGCTTTCTTT.

There are a few counts of this clone. The DNA for the CDR3 is TGTGCCAGCAGCTTAATAGGGCTAGCGGGAAATAAGCAGTTCTTC. Amino acids: CASSLIGLAGNKQFF. The chain carries TRBV7-3 and TRBJ2-1; TRBD2 matches 9 bases. The germline V gene has CDR1 SGHTA and CDR2 FQGTGA. The ends lost 1 base at V and 11 bases at J; junction bases unmatched: 9. This CDR3 has 15 amino acids.

This rearrangement joins TRBV6-1 to TRBJ2-1; D is possibly TRBD2 (6 bases). Germline CDR1 reads MNHNS; CDR2 reads SASEGT. Deletions cut 4 bases from V and 0 bases from J, with 13 bases between. The CDR3 extends over 16 amino acids. The CDR3 nucleotides read TGTGCCAGCAGTGGGTGGCGGGGTAGCTCCTACAATGAGCAGTTCTTC. It codes for CASSGWRGSSYNEQFF.

The chain joins TRBV20-1 to TRBJ1-5, with no clear D. This CDR3 comprises 10 residues. CDR1 and CDR2 (germline): DFQATT, SNEGSKA (reference sequence). Trimming left V 8 bases short and J 7 bases short, with 9 bases between. This CDR3 is CSIFSQPQHF. CDR3 coding DNA: TGCAGTATTTTTTCGCAGCCCCAGCATTTT.

The V call is TRBV6-5, the J call TRBJ1-1; tentatively, D is TRBD1 (6 bases). V shed 6 bases and J shed 1 base, with 15 bases lying between them. CDR1 and CDR2 from the germline V gene are MNHEY and SVGAGI. The CDR3 totals 15 residues. CDR3 in amino acids: CASSLTEGGNTEAFF. Written as DNA, the CDR3 is TGTGCCAGCAGCTTGACGGAAGGGGGGAACACTGAAGCTTTCTTT.

The genes are TRBV4-3 and TRBJ1-5; D gene uncertain. CDR1 and CDR2 (germline): LGHNA, YSLEER. This CDR3 has 16 amino acids. The V end was cut by 0 bases, the J end by 2 bases, with 11 bases between. This CDR3 reads CASSQDAGSGNQPQHF. Written as DNA, the CDR3 is TGCGCCAGCAGCCAAGATGCCGGGAGCGGCAATCAGCCCCAGCATTTT.

This rearrangement joins TRBV15 to TRBJ2-1, with 14 bases fitting TRBD2. Germline CDR1 is LNHNV and CDR2 is YYDKDF (reference sequence). V lost 5 bases to trimming and J lost 8 bases; unmatched junction nucleotides: 8. The CDR3 spans 16 residues. CDR3 sequence: CATSGRGLAGGDEQFF. CDR3 nucleotide sequence: TGTGCCACCAGCGGCCGTGGACTAGCGGGAGGTGATGAGCAGTTCTTC.

V and J are TRBV19 and TRBJ2-3; TRBD2 might be the D (7 bases). V dropped 1 base and J dropped 3 bases, with 11 bases sitting between them. The CDR3 covers 15 residues. Germline V gene lookup returns CDR1 LNHDA and CDR2 SQIVND (reference sequence). The CDR3 loop reads CASSIGRGATDTQYF. The CDR3 DNA reads as TGTGCCAGTAGTATAGGTCGGGGGGCGACAGATACGCAGTATTTT.